The 12 T cell receptor beta chains below come from one sample, sequenced in a study of cytomegalovirus exposure and HLA in healthy donors. PCR amplification relied on 60 Vbeta primers (plus 13 Jbeta primers). Measured with immunoSEQ multiplex PCR; TCRdb has only the in-frame clones, and not every one. The sample holds roughly 67,000 clones, around 80% seen once. Specimen: PBMCs. The receptors derive from a man aged 40-55 years in good health and CMV-seronegative.

The gene calls are TRBV15 and TRBJ2-6, with TRBD1 matching over 8 bases. The CDR3 spans 18 residues. Germline V gives CDR1 LNHNV, CDR2 YYDKDF (reference sequence). The V segment lost 1 base and the J segment 2 bases; nucleotides outside the gene matches: 7. The CDR3 sequence is CATSRAPNRGAGANVLTF. The DNA for the CDR3 is TGTGCCACCAGCAGAGCCCCTAACAGGGGGGCTGGGGCCAACGTCCTGACTTTC.

J is TRBJ2-7 and V is TRBV19; a possible D gene is TRBD1 (6 bases). Trimming removed 0 bases from V and 1 base from J, with 13 bases in between. Germline V CDR1 and CDR2: LNHDA, SQIVND (reference sequence). This CDR3 comprises 16 residues. DNA for the CDR3: TGTGCCAGTAGTATAGACCCGGACAGAGGTTCCTACGAGCAGTACTTC. Encoded protein: CASSIDPDRGSYEQYF.

The chain carries TRBV7-8 and TRBJ1-1; perhaps TRBD1 as D (6 bases). This CDR3 region has 13 residues. The germline V gene encodes CDR1 SGHVS and CDR2 FQNEAQ. The germline V and J ends were trimmed by 6 bases and 4 bases, with 12 bases remaining between them. CDR3 sequence (DNA): TGTGCCAGCAGACTACAGGGAGCCACTGAAGCTTTCTTT. This codes for CASRLQGATEAFF.

This clone was detected ten times or more. This sequence joins TRBV27 and TRBJ1-2, with TRBD1 identical over 7 bases. CDR1 and CDR2 from the germline V gene are MNHEY and SMNVEV (reference sequence). The trim removed 7 bases at V and 3 bases at J, leaving 8 bases unmatched. The CDR3 is made up of 14 amino acids. As DNA, the CDR3 is TGTGCCAGCAAGAAATCCGGGACAGACTATGGCTACACCTTC. As protein: CASKKSGTDYGYTF.

The chain joins TRBV5-6 to TRBJ1-6; 9 nucleotides align to TRBD1. V shed 5 bases and J 6 bases; nucleotides not matched to a gene: 9. Germline values: CDR1 SGHDT, CDR2 YYEEEE. The CDR3 contains 16 residues. DNA for the CDR3: TGTGCCAGCAGACTCTGGGGACAGGGACGTAATTCACCCCTCCACTTT. Encoded protein: CASRLWGQGRNSPLHF.

This chain uses TRBV11-3 with TRBJ2-1, with D maybe TRBD2 (6 bases). CDR1 is SGHNT, CDR2 YENEEA, per germline. The CDR3 extends over 14 amino acids. V was clipped by 3 bases and J by 2 bases, with 8 bases between them. The CDR3 is CASSFRETYNEQFF. The CDR3 DNA reads TGTGCCAGCAGCTTCCGGGAGACCTACAATGAGCAGTTCTTC.

This clone was observed a few times. The junction and the germline gene differ at one end; a read error may be behind it. This chain connects TRBV2 to TRBJ1-4; D is unresolved. Per the germline V gene, CDR1 is SNHLY and CDR2 is FYNNEI. The CDR3 covers 14 residues. This chain's CDR3 is CASGDGLTNEKLFF. The CDR3 DNA is TGTGCCAGCGGTGACGGTTTAACTAATGAAAAACTGTTTTTT.

This clone was detected only once. A junction end diverges from the germline sequence, so it may reflect a read error. This chain connects TRBV7-9 to TRBJ1-1; weak D call: TRBD1 (6 bases). This CDR3 is 18 amino acids long. Germline CDR1 reads SEHNR; CDR2 reads FQNEAQ (reference sequence). CDR3 in amino acids: CSSSLAYPTTGTPFEAFF. CDR3 nucleotide sequence: TGTTCCAGCAGCTTAGCGTATCCCACGACCGGGACACCGTTCGAAGCTTTCTTT.

This chain connects TRBV5-6 to TRBJ2-5; D unresolved. CDR1 is SGHDT and CDR2 is YYEEEE in the germline V gene. The CDR3 runs 14 residues. The V gene lost 4 bases and the J gene lost 4 bases, with 14 bases spanning the gap. The CDR3 spells CASSQIRVRETQYF. The CDR3 DNA reads TGTGCCAGCAGCCAAATACGGGTTCGAGAGACCCAGTACTTC.

The chain is built from TRBV11-2 and TRBJ2-1; weak D call: TRBD2 (6 bases). The CDR3 runs 15 residues. Looked up from germline, CDR1 is SGHAT and CDR2 is FQNNGV. The V and J ends lost 0 bases and 4 bases respectively, with 10 bases between them. CDR3 in DNA: TGTGCCAGCAGCTTAGATAGCGGTACTTACAATGAGCAGTTCTTC. Its protein is CASSLDSGTYNEQFF.

The chain combines TRBV10-2 with TRBJ2-5; D possibly corresponds to TRBD2 (5 bases). The DNA end lines up better with TRBJ2-7; the J call may be wrong. The CDR3 runs to 14 residues. CDR1 and CDR2 from the germline V gene are WSHSY and SAAADI. CDR3 in amino acids: CASSVGVMYYEQYF. CDR3 nucleotide sequence: TGCGCCAGCAGTGTGGGAGTGATGTATTACGAGCAGTACTTC.

The rearrangement links TRBV11-2 to TRBJ2-7; 8 bases line up with TRBD2. Losses at the gene ends were 0 bases for V and 6 bases for J; bases not matched to a gene: 10. The CDR3 has 16 residues. Germline CDR1 is SGHAT and CDR2 is FQNNGV. The CDR3 DNA sequence: TGTGCCAGCAGCTTAGATCTAGCGGGCCAAGGCTTCGAGCAGTACTTC. It encodes CASSLDLAGQGFEQYF. The full variable domain, in which reference TRBV11-2 and TRBJ2-7 provide the parts outside the CDR3, is EAGVAQSPRYKIIEKRQSVAFWCNPISGHATLYWYQQILGQGPKLLIQFQNNGVVDDSQLPKDRFSAERLKGVDSTLKIQPAKLEDSAVYLCASSLDLAGQGFEQYFGPGTRLTVT.